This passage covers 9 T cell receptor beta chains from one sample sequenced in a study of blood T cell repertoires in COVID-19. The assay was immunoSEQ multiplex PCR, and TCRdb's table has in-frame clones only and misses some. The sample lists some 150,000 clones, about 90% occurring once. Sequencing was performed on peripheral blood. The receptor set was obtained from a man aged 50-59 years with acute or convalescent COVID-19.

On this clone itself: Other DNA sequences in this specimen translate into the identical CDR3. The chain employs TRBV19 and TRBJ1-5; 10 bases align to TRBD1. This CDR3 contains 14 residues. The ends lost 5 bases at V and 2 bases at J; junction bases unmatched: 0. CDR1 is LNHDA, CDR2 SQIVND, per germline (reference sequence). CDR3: CASSGTGGNQPQHF. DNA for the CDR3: TGTGCCAGTAGTGGGACAGGGGGCAATCAGCCCCAGCATTTT.

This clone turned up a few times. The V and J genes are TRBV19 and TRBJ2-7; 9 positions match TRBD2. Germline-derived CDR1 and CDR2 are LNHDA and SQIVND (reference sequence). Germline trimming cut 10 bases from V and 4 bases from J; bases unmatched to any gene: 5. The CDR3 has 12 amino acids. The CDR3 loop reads CATSGELYEQYF. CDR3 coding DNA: TGTGCCACTAGCGGGGAACTTTACGAGCAGTACTTC.

This chain's CDR3 is CASSLGTGWDEKLFF. The CDR3 region has the DNA TGTGCCAGCAGCTTAGGGACAGGGTGGGATGAAAAACTGTTTTTT. The chain employs TRBV7-9 and TRBJ1-4; TRBD1 aligns across 8 bases. The length of the CDR3 is 15 residues. Germline CDR1 and CDR2: SEHNR and FQNEAQ (reference sequence). J gave up 6 bases and V 1 base, and 4 bases lay outside the gene matches.

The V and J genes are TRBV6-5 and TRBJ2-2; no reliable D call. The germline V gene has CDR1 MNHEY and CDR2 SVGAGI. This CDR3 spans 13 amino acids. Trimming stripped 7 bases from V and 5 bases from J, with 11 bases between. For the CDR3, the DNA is TGTGCCAGCATCCAGACAAATACCGGGGAGCTGTTTTTT. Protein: CASIQTNTGELFF.

The CDR3 loop reads CASSPSGQGAYEQFF. As DNA, the CDR3 is TGTGCCAGCTCACCAAGCGGACAGGGGGCCTATGAGCAGTTCTTC. The V call is TRBV18, the J call TRBJ2-1, with TRBD1 matching over 11 bases. Germline V CDR1 and CDR2: KGHSH, LQKENI. This CDR3 is built from 15 residues. Trimming at V came to 2 bases and at J to 8 bases, leaving 5 bases not matched to a gene. Supplemented by reference TRBV18 and TRBJ2-1, the full variable domain reads NAGVMQNPRHLVRRRGQEARLRCSPMKGHSHVYWYRQLPEEGLKFMVYLQKENIIDESGMPKERFSAEFPKEGPSILRIQQVVRGDSAAYFCASSPSGQGAYEQFFGPGTRLTVL.

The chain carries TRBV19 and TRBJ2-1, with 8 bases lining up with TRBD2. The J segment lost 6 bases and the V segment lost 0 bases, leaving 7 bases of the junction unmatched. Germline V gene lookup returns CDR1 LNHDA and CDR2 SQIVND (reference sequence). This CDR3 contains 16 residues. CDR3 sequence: CASSIDHLAGINEQFF. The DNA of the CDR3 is TGTGCCAGTAGTATAGATCACCTAGCGGGTATCAATGAGCAGTTCTTC. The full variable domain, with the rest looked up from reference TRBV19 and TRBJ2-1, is DGGITQSPKYLFRKEGQNVTLSCEQNLNHDAMYWYRQDPGQGLRLIYYSQIVNDFQKGDIAEGYSVSREKKESFPLTVTSAQKNPTAFYLCASSIDHLAGINEQFFGPGTRLTVL.

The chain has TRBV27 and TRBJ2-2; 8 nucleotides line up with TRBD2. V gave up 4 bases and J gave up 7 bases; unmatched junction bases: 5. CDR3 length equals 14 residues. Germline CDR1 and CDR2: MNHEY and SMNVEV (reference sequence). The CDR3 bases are TGTGCCAGCAGTTCTGAGCGGGGGAACGGGGAGCTGTTTTTT. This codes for CASSSERGNGELFF.

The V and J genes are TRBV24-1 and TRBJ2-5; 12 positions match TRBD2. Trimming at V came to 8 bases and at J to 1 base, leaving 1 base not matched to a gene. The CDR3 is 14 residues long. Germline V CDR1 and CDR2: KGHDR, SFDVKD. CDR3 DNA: TGTGCCACCATGACTAGCGGGGGCCAAGAGACCCAGTACTTC. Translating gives CATMTSGGQETQYF.

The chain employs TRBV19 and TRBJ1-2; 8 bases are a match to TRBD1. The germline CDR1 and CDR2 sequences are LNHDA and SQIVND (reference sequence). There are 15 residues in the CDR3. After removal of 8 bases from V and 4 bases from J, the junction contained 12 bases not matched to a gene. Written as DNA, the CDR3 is TGTGCCAGTCATCAAGCAGGGGGCCGGATCTATGGCTACACCTTC. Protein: CASHQAGGRIYGYTF.